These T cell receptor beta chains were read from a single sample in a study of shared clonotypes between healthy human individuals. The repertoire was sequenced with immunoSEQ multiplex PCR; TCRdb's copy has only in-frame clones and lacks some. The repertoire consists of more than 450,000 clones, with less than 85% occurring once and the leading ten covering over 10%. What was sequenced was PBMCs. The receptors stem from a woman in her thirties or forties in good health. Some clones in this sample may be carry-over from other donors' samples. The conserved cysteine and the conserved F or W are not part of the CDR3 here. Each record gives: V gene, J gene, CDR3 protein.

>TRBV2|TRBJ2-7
ASRNYEQY
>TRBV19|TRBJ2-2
ASSSGAGYTGELF
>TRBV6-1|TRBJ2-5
ASSPSLGQVETQY
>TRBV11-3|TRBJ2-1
ASSLGTSAPVNEQF
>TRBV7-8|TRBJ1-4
ASSRAGNEKLF
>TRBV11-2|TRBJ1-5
ASSLGSYRGNQPQH
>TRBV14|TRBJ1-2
ASSQDDSVYGYT
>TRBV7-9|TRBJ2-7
ASSQGAGVVYEQY
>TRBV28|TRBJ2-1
ASRTVERSQF
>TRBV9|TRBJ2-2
ASSKGVSGNTGELF
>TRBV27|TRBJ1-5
ASLRLTGQNQPQH
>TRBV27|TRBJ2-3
ASSFRKTVSTDTQY
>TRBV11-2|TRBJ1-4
ASSLGWGEEKLF
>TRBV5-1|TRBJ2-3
ASSLGLEGPDTQY
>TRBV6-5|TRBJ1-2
ASRSTGSNYGYT
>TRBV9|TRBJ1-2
ASSVNGYGYT
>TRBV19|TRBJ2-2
ASSALGADTGELF
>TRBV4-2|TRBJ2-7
ASRGPDYEQY
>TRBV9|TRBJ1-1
ASSVGPDRNTEAF
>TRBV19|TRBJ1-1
ASSMSAGMKAF
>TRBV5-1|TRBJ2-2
ASSTTSGRAGLAGELF
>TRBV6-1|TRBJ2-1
ATSGRGQGRDEQF
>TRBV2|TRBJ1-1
ASIGANTEAF
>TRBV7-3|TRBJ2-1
ASSLSGGSYNEQF
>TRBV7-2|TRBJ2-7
ASSPSVSYEQY
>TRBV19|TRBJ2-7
ASSISPGLVYEQY
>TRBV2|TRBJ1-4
ASTRENEKLF
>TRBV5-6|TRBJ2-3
ASSQLAGGLDTQY
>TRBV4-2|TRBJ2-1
ASRLAGGSYNEQF
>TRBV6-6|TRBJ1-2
ASRPDSYPYGYT
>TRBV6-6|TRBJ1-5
ASRPLDRGNQPQH
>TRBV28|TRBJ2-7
ATIAGTGTYEQY
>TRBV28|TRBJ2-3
ASSTPSGGTDTQY
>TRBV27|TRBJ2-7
ASSFSGTNREQY
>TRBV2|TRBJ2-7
ASSGLAGLYEQY
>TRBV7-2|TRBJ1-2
ASSPRQGGYGYT
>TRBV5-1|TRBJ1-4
ASSLGGAANEKLF
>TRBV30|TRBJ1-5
AWSGTGGRQPQH
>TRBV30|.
AWSLADRDVSEQY
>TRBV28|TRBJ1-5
ASSFSGSYNQPQH
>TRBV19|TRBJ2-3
ASSRSTTFAETQY
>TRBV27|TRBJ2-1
ASGDLAGEFNNEQF
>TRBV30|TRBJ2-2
AWRGRGQTGELF
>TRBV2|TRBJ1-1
ASSEGQGGTEAF
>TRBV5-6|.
ASSLGTSVYEQY
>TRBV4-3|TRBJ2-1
ASSPGLAGGYNEQF
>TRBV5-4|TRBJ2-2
ASSSRDPGELF
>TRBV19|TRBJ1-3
ASSSQATSGNTIY
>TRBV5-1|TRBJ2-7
ASSGSTRAYEQY
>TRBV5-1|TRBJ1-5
ASSPQGPNQPQH
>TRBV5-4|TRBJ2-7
ASSLRGGYEQY
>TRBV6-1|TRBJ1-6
ASSRGQESSPLH
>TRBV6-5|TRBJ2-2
ASSLGIGELF
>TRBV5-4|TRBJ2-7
ASSLGLAGSSYEQY
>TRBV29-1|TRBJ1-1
SVNTALNTEAF